The 20 T cell receptor beta chains listed next were all sequenced from one sample in a study of human T cells and chemical hapten exposure. TCRdb analysed the RACE reads with MiXCR anew, one entry per CDR3 protein. The sample lists about 190,000 distinct CDR3 sequences, under 30% occurring once. Indicated time point: patch test 3, about 24 weeks after DPC sensitization. Treatment here: therapeutic diphenylcyclopropenone sensitization with weekly scalp DPC. This material consisted of whole blood, taken in connection with sensitization to the hapten diphenylcyclopropenone (DPC). These TCRs come from a woman aged 40 to 49 with alopecia areata. Some clones in this sample may be carry-over from other donors' samples.

The V gene is TRBV14, the J gene TRBJ2-7, with 9 bases matching TRBD2. In germline, CDR1 is SGHDN, CDR2 FVKESK. The junction had 6 bases not matched to a gene; V was cut back by 4 bases and J by 5 bases. CDR3 size: 14 residues. CDR3 in DNA: TGTGCCAGCAGCCGCCTAGCGGGATGGAACGAGCAGTACTTC. The encoded protein is CASSRLAGWNEQYF.

The rearrangement uses TRBV9 and TRBJ1-4, with 7 bases matching TRBD1. There are 15 residues in the CDR3. The germline gives CDR1 SGDLS, CDR2 YYNGEE. The V gene end was trimmed by 0 bases and the J gene end by 5 bases; junction bases not matched to a gene: 4. The CDR3 DNA is TGTGCCAGCAGCGTAGGGGGACAGAGGAATGAAAAACTGTTTTTT. Residues: CASSVGGQRNEKLFF.

This chain joins TRBV6-2 or TRBV6-3 and TRBJ2-7; either TRBD1 or TRBD2 may supply D (5 bases each). Germline lookup yields CDR1 MNHEY and CDR2 SVGEGT. Trimming took off 2 bases at V and 5 bases at J, with 25 bases between the two ends. The CDR3 runs 18 residues. DNA of the CDR3: TGTGCCAGCAGTTACGAGGAGAACCGGGGCCTGGCGAGAAACGAGCAGTACTTC. Protein: CASSYEENRGLARNEQYF.

At least ten counts were recorded for this clonotype. The chain couples TRBV4-3 to TRBJ1-1, with D unclear. Trimming pared 1 base from V and 1 base from J, leaving 10 bases between. CDR1 is LGHNA and CDR2 is YSLEER in the germline V gene. This CDR3 comprises 15 residues. The CDR3 reads CASSQVRTWNTEAFF. The CDR3 bases are TGCGCCAGCAGCCAAGTAAGGACGTGGAACACTGAAGCTTTCTTT.

Only a few counts were recorded for this clonotype. The rearrangement links TRBV4-2 to TRBJ2-3; D not resolved. This CDR3 region has 17 residues. Per the germline V gene, CDR1 is LGHNA and CDR2 is YNFKEQ. Deletions cut 1 base from V and 5 bases from J, with 19 bases between. The CDR3 region has the DNA TGTGCCAGCAGCCAAGGGCCTAGGCCTAGGGATGGAGATACGCAGTATTTT. This sequence encodes CASSQGPRPRDGDTQYF.

The J gene is TRBJ1-2, the V gene TRBV7-9; a possible D gene is TRBD1 (5 bases). Per the germline V gene, CDR1 is SEHNR and CDR2 is FQNEAQ (reference sequence). The CDR3 is 13 residues long. With 5 bases removed from V and 4 bases from J, the gap between germline ends came to 11 bases. The CDR3 nucleotides read TGTGCCAGCAGCAACAGACAGATCTATGGCTACACCTTC. Translated: CASSNRQIYGYTF.

Ten or more counts support this clonotype. The rearrangement links TRBV5-4 to TRBJ2-1, with TRBD2 as a possible D gene (6 bases). In germline, CDR1 is SGHNT, CDR2 YYREEE (reference sequence). V gave up 0 bases and J gave up 3 bases, with 10 bases separating them. The length of the CDR3 is 15 residues. DNA for the CDR3: TGTGCCAGCAGCTTGGGAGGCGGGATCTACAATGAGCAGTTCTTC. Translated: CASSLGGGIYNEQFF. Complete variable domain (other parts from reference TRBV5-4 and TRBJ2-1): ETGVTQSPTHLIKTRGQQVTLRCSSQSGHNTVSWYQQALGQGPQFIFQYYREEENGRGNFPPRFSGLQFPNYSSELNVNALELDDSALYLCASSLGGGIYNEQFFGPGTRLTVL.

This clonotype has more than one count but fewer than ten. J is TRBJ2-1 and V is TRBV4-3; 10 nucleotides line up with TRBD2. The CDR3 consists of 15 residues. J was trimmed by 8 bases and V by 1 base; bases with no gene match: 5. Germline loops: CDR1 LGHNA, CDR2 YSLEER. The CDR3 region is CASSQVPSGSYEQFF. In DNA, the CDR3 is TGCGCCAGCAGCCAAGTCCCTAGCGGGAGCTATGAGCAGTTCTTC.

The V and J genes are TRBV28 and TRBJ1-4; D is perhaps TRBD1 (6 bases). This CDR3 has 14 residues. Trimming pared 10 bases from V and 4 bases from J, leaving 16 bases between. In germline, CDR1 is MDHEN, CDR2 SYDVKM. CDR3 loop: CATRKQGYNEKLFF. The CDR3 DNA reads TGTGCCACGAGAAAACAGGGCTATAATGAAAAACTGTTTTTT.

The genes are TRBV20-1 and TRBJ2-7; 8 positions match TRBD2. The CDR3 sequence is 14 residues long. The ends lost 2 bases at V and 3 bases at J; junction bases unmatched: 6. From germline, CDR1 is DFQATT and CDR2 SNEGSKA (reference sequence). The CDR3 loop reads CSARREGRIYEQYF. The CDR3 DNA reads as TGCAGTGCTAGACGGGAGGGCCGAATCTACGAGCAGTACTTC.

Only a few counts were recorded for this clonotype. This chain uses TRBV6-1 with TRBJ1-1; D perhaps matches TRBD1 (5 bases). CDR3 length: 10 residues. CDR1 and CDR2 (germline): MNHNS, SASEGT. Trimming pared 6 bases from V and 10 bases from J, leaving 9 bases between. CDR3 bases: TGTGCCAGCAGGCCCCAGGGAGCTTTCTTT. It codes for CASRPQGAFF.

The chain couples TRBV29-1 to TRBJ2-1; D is ambiguous. V was shortened by 6 bases and J by 7 bases, with 22 bases between the two germline ends. The CDR3 extends over 15 amino acids. Germline V gene lookup returns CDR1 SQVTM and CDR2 ANQGSEA. CDR3 sequence: CSVGLGHIVKNEQFF. In DNA form, the CDR3 reads TGCAGCGTGGGTTTAGGCCACATCGTCAAGAATGAGCAGTTCTTC.

This clonotype was seen a handful of times. V is TRBV7-2 and J is TRBJ1-6; a weak D match, TRBD1 (5 bases). The CDR3 is made up of 16 amino acids. Per the germline V gene, CDR1 is SGHTA and CDR2 is FQGNSA. V lost 1 base and J 10 bases, leaving 17 bases between the germline ends. The chain's CDR3 is CASSLGSTARGSPLHF. CDR3 in DNA: TGTGCCAGCAGCTTAGGCTCGACAGCCCGGGGATCACCCCTCCACTTT.

Ten or more counts support this clonotype. J is TRBJ1-2 and V is TRBV7-9; D unclear. Germline assignment: CDR1 SEHNR and CDR2 FQNEAQ (reference sequence). Trimming took 0 bases from V and 0 from J, leaving 8 bases between them. This CDR3 is built from 15 residues. DNA of the CDR3: TGTGCCAGCAGCTTAGCGGCTTTAGCTAACTATGGCTACACCTTC. This encodes CASSLAALANYGYTF.

The chain combines TRBV6-2 or TRBV6-3 with TRBJ2-3; 13 bases align to TRBD2. V gave up 7 bases and J gave up 4 bases; unmatched junction bases: 8. CDR1 is MNHEY and CDR2 is SVGEGT in the germline V gene. The CDR3 is 16 amino acids. CDR3 protein: CASTEGTSGIPDTQYF. The DNA for the CDR3 is TGTGCCAGCACGGAGGGGACTAGCGGGATACCAGATACGCAGTATTTT.

This rearrangement joins TRBV15 to TRBJ1-2; tentative D call: TRBD1 (6 bases). V lost 5 bases and J 3 bases, leaving 22 bases between the germline ends. Germline V gives CDR1 LNHNV, CDR2 YYDKDF (reference sequence). The CDR3 spans 17 residues. The CDR3 region has the DNA TGTGCCACCAGCCGCCACGGAACAGGGCCTACTGACTATGGCTACACCTTC. The encoded protein is CATSRHGTGPTDYGYTF.

This clonotype was counted a few times. J is TRBJ2-1 and V is TRBV11-1, with TRBD2 as a possible D gene (5 bases). From germline, CDR1 is SGHAT and CDR2 FQDESV (reference sequence). The CDR3 contains 13 residues. Between the trimmed V and J ends, which lost 7 bases and 5 bases, there was a span of 12 bases. CDR3 in amino acids: CASTLGLNNEQFF. The CDR3 nucleotides are TGTGCCAGCACCCTTGGACTGAACAATGAGCAGTTCTTC.

This chain links TRBV9 with TRBJ2-2; D perhaps matches TRBD2 (6 bases). CDR3 size: 15 residues. The germline V gene encodes CDR1 SGDLS and CDR2 YYNGEE. The ends were cut back, 3 bases at V and 5 bases at J, with 14 bases in the middle. As DNA, the CDR3 is TGTGCCAGCAGCGCGACAGTAGGGAGGACCGGGGAGCTGTTTTTT. It specifies CASSATVGRTGELFF.

V and J are TRBV28 and TRBJ2-7; the match to TRBD1 covers 7 bases. The CDR3 has 12 residues. Germline V CDR1 and CDR2: MDHEN, SYDVKM. V was pared by 6 bases and J by 3 bases, with 2 bases of the junction left unmatched. The CDR3 region is CASRDRVYEQYF. The CDR3 region has the DNA TGTGCCAGCAGAGACAGGGTCTACGAGCAGTACTTC.

Only a few counts were recorded for this clonotype. This sequence joins TRBV27 and TRBJ1-5; TRBD1 aligns across 7 bases. The ends lost 2 bases at V and 6 bases at J; junction bases unmatched: 7. CDR3 length equals 15 residues. Germline loops: CDR1 MNHEY, CDR2 SMNVEV (reference sequence). In DNA form, the CDR3 reads TGTGCCAGCAGTTTAAAGCCGACAGGGAGTCAGCCCCAGCATTTT. It encodes CASSLKPTGSQPQHF.